This T cell receptor (beta chain) was retrieved from a study of shared clonotypes between healthy human individuals. Germline values: CDR1 MNHNY, CDR2 SVGAGI (reference sequence). Trimming left V 5 bases short and J 0 bases short, with 14 bases between. The CDR3 consists of 16 residues. Produced via immunoSEQ multiplex PCR; TCRdb's table is partial and in-frame only. This table holds roughly 2 million clones, roughly 96% found once. Donors had no recently reported acute infections or vaccinations and were HIV-negative. Naive CD4+ cells were CD45RA-selected; the remaining cells were memory. Remarks on this clone: Its antigen is not identified.

Findings of the study overall: Relative to their counterparts shared across all four donors, non-shared clonotypes exhibited diminished generation probabilities. Genetic and exposure-history diversity was limited by the small donor number.

The sequencing input was naive CD4+ T cells sorted from blood. Subset here: CD45RA+ positively selected. This TCR was recovered from a man younger than 30 in good health. The gene calls are TRBV6-6 and TRBJ1-3; a possible D gene is TRBD1 (5 bases). CDR3 protein: CASSPYSTDSGNTIYF. The CDR3 DNA reads as TGTGCCAGCAGTCCCTATTCGACAGACTCTGGAAACACCATATATTTT.